The rows below give T cell receptor beta chains drawn from one sample of a study of blood T cells in healthy people across ages. TCRdb reprocessed the 5' RACE reads via MiXCR and lists one record per CDR3 protein. The table includes under 2 million distinct CDR3 sequences, roughly a third detected once. The sample comprised blood. The receptor source for this set is a woman in her 30s in good health. Both conserved end residues are part of each CDR3. A D gene is named only where the DNA matches it firmly. Expanded clones get a size class; other rows say once, few or many, or leave the size out.

TRBV5-1	13	TRBJ2-6	NA	NA	TGCGCCAACAGCTTCGAGGGGGCCAACGTCCTGACTTTC	CANSFEGANVLTF
TRBV20-1	14	TRBJ2-1	NA	NA	TGCAGTGCTATGTACGGGAGTTTGGGCAATGAGCAGTTCTTC	CSAMYGSLGNEQFF
TRBV29-1	17	TRBJ2-6	NA	few	TGCGGCCCGAACCGGGTCCAAATCTTTACTGGGGCCAACGTCCTGACTTTC	CGPNRVQIFTGANVLTF
TRBV5-1	15	TRBJ2-6	NA	once	TGCACCAGCAGCTCTTCGAGCTCTGGGACCAACGTCCTGACTTTC	CTSSSSSSGTNVLTF
TRBV9	12	TRBJ2-4	NA	many	TGTGCCAGCAGTGGGACCAAAAACATTCAGTACTTC	CASSGTKNIQYF
TRBV20-1	15	TRBJ2-1	NA	NA	TGCAGTGCTAGATCTCTCCGGGGCGGTACAATTGAGCAGTTCTTC	CSARSLRGGTIEQFF
TRBV6-5	13	TRBJ2-1	NA	NA	TGTGCCAGCAGTGGAAGCGGAGGGGATGAGCAGTTCTTC	CASSGSGGDEQFF
TRBV6-1	16	TRBJ2-1	TRBD2	few	TGTGCCAGCACCCTACCACTAGCGGGGGCTGCCTGGGAGCAGTTCTTC	CASTLPLAGAAWEQFF
TRBV7-9	12	TRBJ2-1	NA	few	TGTGCCAGCAGCCAGAGGGCACTACTTCAGTTCTTC	CASSQRALLQFF
TRBV12-3/TRBV12-4	11	TRBJ2-5	NA	few	TGTGCCAGCCTCGAGTCGGAGACCCAGTACTTC	CASLESETQYF
TRBV7-9	16	TRBJ2-1	NA	NA	TGTGCCAGCAGCCCTCAGGTTGGGAGCTCCTACAATGAGCAGTTCTTC	CASSPQVGSSYNEQFF
TRBV20-1	16	TRBJ2-7	NA	few	TGCAGTGCTAGAGTCCCCACAGAGATAAAACCCTACGAGCAGTACTTC	CSARVPTEIKPYEQYF
TRBV27	14	TRBJ2-1	TRBD2	NA	TGTGCCAGCAGCGCCAGCGGGACTGGGCATGAGCAGTTCTTC	CASSASGTGHEQFF
TRBV7-6	21	TRBJ1-5	NA	NA	TGTGCCAGCAGCTTATCACCCGAACCATATGAACCGAACTTATTCAATCAGCCCCAGCATTTT	CASSLSPEPYEPNLFNQPQHF
TRBV7-3	15	TRBJ1-6	NA	few	TGTGCCAGCAGCTCCCAGGGTCTTCGTAATTCACCCCTCCACTTT	CASSSQGLRNSPLHF
TRBV4-1	15	TRBJ1-1	NA	NA	TGCGCCAGCAGCCTCCGGATCGGACAGAACACTGAAGCTTTCTTT	CASSLRIGQNTEAFF
TRBV2	13	TRBJ2-7	NA	NA	TGTGCCAGTATCGTCCCTGGACTCTACGAGCAGTACTTC	CASIVPGLYEQYF
TRBV6-2/TRBV6-3	14	TRBJ2-7	NA	few	TGTGCCAGCAGTTACCCGGGGGACTCGCTCGAGCAGTACTTC	CASSYPGDSLEQYF
TRBV7-9	15	TRBJ2-1	TRBD1	NA	TGTGCCAGCAGCCCGCAGACAGGGTTCTACAATGAGCAGTTCTTC	CASSPQTGFYNEQFF
TRBV12-3/TRBV12-4	14	TRBJ2-5	TRBD2	few	TGTGCCAGCGTCCCGGGGGGGTTCCAAGAGACCCAGTACTTC	CASVPGGFQETQYF
TRBV6-1	12	TRBJ1-2	NA	NA	TGTGCCAGCAGTGGACCCTGGTATGGCTACACCTTC	CASSGPWYGYTF
TRBV3-1	14	TRBJ2-1	NA	few	TGTGCCAGCAGCCACCGGGACGTATACAATGAGCAGTTCTTC	CASSHRDVYNEQFF
TRBV15	19	TRBJ2-7	NA	few	TGTGCCACCAGCAGAGATCGTAGAACGGGGGCCTCGATCCCCTACGAGCAGTACTTC	CATSRDRRTGASIPYEQYF
TRBV6-2/TRBV6-3	14	TRBJ1-2	NA	NA	TGTGCCAGCCAGCCGGACAGCATTTACTATGGCTACACCTTC	CASQPDSIYYGYTF
TRBV20-1	19	TRBJ2-1	NA	NA	TGCAGTGCTGCCTCTCGCGAGAATGTGGCAGGGCGCCGGAGGAATGAGCAGTTCTTC	CSAASRENVAGRRRNEQFF
TRBV29-1	12	TRBJ1-2	TRBD1	many	TGCAGCGTGGACAGGGGAAACTATGGCTACACCTTC	CSVDRGNYGYTF
TRBV27	15	TRBJ2-1	NA	NA	TGTGCCAGCAGAGGGTCAATGAGCTCCTACAATGAGCAGTTCTTC	CASRGSMSSYNEQFF
TRBV29-1	14	TRBJ1-1	NA	few	TGCAGCGTTGAATGGGGTTCTGGGAACACTGAAGCTTTCTTT	CSVEWGSGNTEAFF
TRBV7-3	16	TRBJ2-5	NA	few	TGTGCCAGCAGCCCCATGGGGGGGGCTTCCAAGAAGACCCAGTACTTC	CASSPMGGASKKTQYF
TRBV28	15	TRBJ2-3	NA	few	TGTGCCAGCAGTTTGAGGGAGGCCAAAAAAGATACGCAGTATTTT	CASSLREAKKDTQYF
TRBV23-1	16	TRBJ2-7	TRBD1	NA	TGCGCCAGCAGTCATTCCCGGGACAGGGAAACCTACGAGCAGTACTTC	CASSHSRDRETYEQYF
TRBV9	14	TRBJ1-1	NA	NA	TGTGCCAGCAGCGAACGTCCAGGGTTCACTGAAGCTTTCTTT	CASSERPGFTEAFF
TRBV28	16	TRBJ2-7	NA	NA	TGTGCCAGCAGTTTAAGTAAGCAGCCGTTATCCTACGAGCAGTACTTC	CASSLSKQPLSYEQYF
TRBV7-2	18	TRBJ2-1	TRBD2	few	TGTGCCAGCAGCTTAGCCGAAGGACTAGCGGGAGGTTTGGGTGAGCAGTTCTTC	CASSLAEGLAGGLGEQFF
TRBV29-1	13	TRBJ1-5	NA	NA	TGCAGCGTTGGCCGGGACCGAGATCAGCCCCAGCATTTT	CSVGRDRDQPQHF
TRBV5-1	22	TRBJ2-3	TRBD2	NA	TGCGCCAGCAGCTCCCGGTTTGCGGGGGGCCGACAGAGAGAAACTGGCACAGATACGCAGTATTTT	CASSSRFAGGRQRETGTDTQYF
TRBV9	15	TRBJ2-7	NA	few	TGTGCCAGCAGCGCAGCCGTGGGCGGGATCTACGAGCAGTACTTC	CASSAAVGGIYEQYF
TRBV5-1	18	TRBJ2-4	TRBD2	NA	TGCGCCAGCAGCTTGGTCGGGCTAGCGGGTCCAGCCAAAAACATTCAGTACTTC	CASSLVGLAGPAKNIQYF
TRBV29-1	12	TRBJ2-3	NA	few	TGCAGCGTTCGGAGGGAGTCAGATACGCAGTATTTT	CSVRRESDTQYF
TRBV5-1	14	TRBJ2-1	NA	few	TGCGCCAGCAGCCAAACGAGCTCCTACAATGAGCAGTTCTTC	CASSQTSSYNEQFF
TRBV20-1	17	TRBJ2-7	TRBD1	few	TGCAGTGCTAGACTAACTTTGAGGGACAGGGGTTTGAACGAGCAGTACTTC	CSARLTLRDRGLNEQYF
TRBV4-1	14	TRBJ2-1	TRBD2	few	TGCGCCAGCAGAGTACTAGCGGGAGACAATGAGCAGTTCTTC	CASRVLAGDNEQFF
TRBV29-1	13	TRBJ2-7	TRBD2	once	TGCAGCGTTGCGGGACTAGGATTGAATGAGCAGTACTTC	CSVAGLGLNEQYF
TRBV28	16	TRBJ2-5	TRBD2	few	TGTGCCAGCAGTTATATAGCGGGAGGGGTCGAAGAGACCCAGTACTTC	CASSYIAGGVEETQYF
TRBV20-1	18	TRBJ2-3	NA	few	TGCAGTGCTAGAGATCTGGGGATGGAGGTGGCCAGCACAGATACGCAGTATTTT	CSARDLGMEVASTDTQYF
TRBV7-2	17	TRBJ2-3	TRBD2	few	TGTGCCAGCAGCCACTTAAGGGGACTAGCGGGGACAGATACGCAGTATTTT	CASSHLRGLAGTDTQYF
TRBV10-2	15	TRBJ2-1	NA	NA	TGCGCCAGCAGCTCGTGGGAACAAGGGGTCAATGAGCAGTTCTTC	CASSSWEQGVNEQFF
TRBV2	17	TRBJ1-6	TRBD1	few	TGTGCCAGCAACTGGAACAGGGGGACCTCCTATAATTCACCCCTCCACTTT	CASNWNRGTSYNSPLHF
TRBV20-1	15	TRBJ2-1	NA	NA	TGCAGTGCTAGAGATATAGGGCTATCCTACAATGAGCAGTTCTTC	CSARDIGLSYNEQFF
TRBV12-3/TRBV12-4	14	TRBJ1-5	NA	NA	TGTGCCAGCAGTTCTACCCGCGCCGATCAGCCCCAGCATTTT	CASSSTRADQPQHF
TRBV5-1	18	TRBJ2-1	TRBD2	NA	TGCGCCAGCAGCTCGTCCGCTACTAGCGGGAGGGCCTCGAATGAGCAGTTCTTC	CASSSSATSGRASNEQFF
TRBV29-1	11	TRBJ2-7	NA	many	TGCAGCGTAGCGGACCCGCAGGAGCAGTACTTC	CSVADPQEQYF
TRBV20-1	16	TRBJ1-6	NA	NA	TGCAGTGCTCCCCAAGACAGGAGCTCCTATAATTCACCCCTCCACTTT	CSAPQDRSSYNSPLHF
TRBV20-1	14	TRBJ2-3	NA	few	TGCAGTGCTACGGACAGCTCGAATTCCGGTACGCAGTATTTT	CSATDSSNSGTQYF